This T cell receptor (beta chain) was retrieved from a study of T cells after yellow fever vaccination. General observations from the study: FACS-sorted repertoires might harbor abundant contaminating clonotypes from the bulk population. A minor fraction of clonotypes spanned both CD4 and CD8 compartments.

Each CDR3 protein is one row after TCRdb ran MiXCR on the 5' RACE reads. The top ten clones hold about 15% of a sample with 350,000 to 450,000 distinct CDR3 sequences, about 6.2% of them seen once. With respect to this clonotype: Its cognate antigen is unknown.

Material: PBMCs, obtained 5 days after the yellow fever booster vaccination. The source of this sequence is a man in his thirties or forties who received the YFV17D yellow fever vaccine.

CDR3 in DNA: TGTGCCAGCAGGATTACAGGGTACCCCTACGAGCAGTACTTC. The encoded protein is CASRITGYPYEQYF. This chain connects TRBV6-2 or TRBV6-3 to TRBJ2-7; D is possibly TRBD1 (6 bases). V was shortened by 6 bases and J by 2 bases, with 14 bases between the two germline ends. The germline V gene encodes CDR1 MNHEY and CDR2 SVGEGT. There are 14 residues in the CDR3.